This TCR beta chain was identified during a study of CD8 T cells in ankylosing spondylitis. This clonotype was observed many times. Its antigen is as yet unknown. Library preparation for TCR beta used quantitative 5'-RACE with molecular barcodes. TCRdb re-called the 5' RACE reads with MiXCR, one entry per CDR3 protein. The sample holds about 270,000 distinct CDR3 sequences, 32% seen once. Findings of the study overall: One TCR beta motif, made up of under ten highly homologous variants, appeared characteristic of ankylosing spondylitis blood. CD8+ disease-linked clones were present at relatively low frequencies in blood.

Sample: blood, either unsorted or a sorted T cell fraction (not recorded which). The clonotype originates from a male donor with ankylosing spondylitis or in good health (not recorded which).

The CDR3 reads CSGDGQKETQYF. For the CDR3, the DNA is TGCAGTGGTGACGGACAAAAAGAGACCCAGTACTTC. The chain links TRBV20-1 to TRBJ2-5; D perhaps matches TRBD1 (5 bases). This CDR3 spans 12 amino acids. The ends were cut back, 7 bases at V and 3 bases at J, with 12 bases in the middle. Germline CDR1 reads DFQATT; CDR2 reads SNEGSKA (reference sequence).